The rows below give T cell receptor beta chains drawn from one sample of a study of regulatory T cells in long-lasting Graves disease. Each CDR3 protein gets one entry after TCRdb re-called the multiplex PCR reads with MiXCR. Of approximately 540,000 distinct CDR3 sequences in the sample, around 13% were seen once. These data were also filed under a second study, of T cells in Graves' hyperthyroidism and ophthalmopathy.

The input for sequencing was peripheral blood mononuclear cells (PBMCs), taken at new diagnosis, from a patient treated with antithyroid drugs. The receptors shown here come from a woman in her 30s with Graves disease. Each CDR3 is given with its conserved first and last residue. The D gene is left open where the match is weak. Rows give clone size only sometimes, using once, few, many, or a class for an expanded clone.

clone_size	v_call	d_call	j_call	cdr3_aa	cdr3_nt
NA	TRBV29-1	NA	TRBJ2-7	CSVEKALSGVYEQYF	TGCAGCGTTGAAAAGGCGCTGTCAGGGGTCTACGAGCAGTACTTC
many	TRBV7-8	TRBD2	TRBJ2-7	CASSQKGGGRAYEQYF	TGTGCCAGCAGCCAGAAAGGTGGCGGGAGGGCCTACGAGCAGTACTTC
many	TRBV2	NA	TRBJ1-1	CASSAGRMNTEAFF	TGTGCCAGCAGTGCGGGGCGGATGAACACTGAAGCTTTCTTT
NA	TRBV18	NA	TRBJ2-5	CASSRQDTQETQYF	TGTGCCAGCTCACGACAAGACACCCAAGAGACCCAGTACTTC
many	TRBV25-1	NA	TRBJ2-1	CASSGNRRSSYNEQFF	TGTGCCAGCAGTGGAAATAGACGAAGCTCCTACAATGAGCAGTTCTTC
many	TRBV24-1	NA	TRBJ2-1	CATSDLSLEADNEQFF	TGTGCCACCAGTGATTTGAGCCTAGAGGCCGACAATGAGCAGTTCTTC
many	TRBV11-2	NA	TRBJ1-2	CASSLRAGRSQHGYTF	TGTGCCAGCAGCTTGAGGGCTGGACGAAGTCAACATGGCTACACCTTC
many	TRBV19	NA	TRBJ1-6	CASSLGQPVSGSPLHF	TGTGCCAGTAGTCTAGGACAGCCCGTATCAGGTTCACCCCTCCACTTT
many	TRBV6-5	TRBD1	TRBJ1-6	CASSLGQGLYNSPLHF	TGTGCCAGCAGTTTAGGACAGGGCTTGTATAATTCACCCCTCCACTTT
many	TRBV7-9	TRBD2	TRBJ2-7	CASSQAGAFSYEQYF	TGTGCCAGCAGCCAAGCGGGAGCATTCTCCTACGAGCAGTACTTC
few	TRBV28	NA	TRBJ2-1	CASSWGGGPEQFF	TGTGCCAGCAGTTGGGGTGGGGGCCCTGAGCAGTTCTTC
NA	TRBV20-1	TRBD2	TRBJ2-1	CSATGTSGRMYNEQFF	TGCAGTGCTACCGGGACTAGCGGGAGGATGTACAATGAGCAGTTCTTC
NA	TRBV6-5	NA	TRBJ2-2	CASSYSAGVGAGELFF	TGTGCCAGCAGTTACTCGGCAGGGGTTGGAGCCGGGGAGCTGTTTTTT
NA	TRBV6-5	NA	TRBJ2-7	CASSYSGQGVYEQYF	TGTGCCAGCAGTTACTCCGGGCAGGGTGTCTACGAGCAGTACTTC
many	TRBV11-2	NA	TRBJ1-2	CASSLGAGAVRYTF	TGTGCCAGCAGCTTAGGGGCGGGGGCAGTGCGCTACACCTTC
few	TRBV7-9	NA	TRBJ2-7	CASSHTGLGGLSSYEQYF	TGTGCCAGCAGCCACACGGGCCTCGGAGGCCTTTCTTCCTACGAGCAGTACTTC
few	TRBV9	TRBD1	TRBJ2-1	CASSDRDRRSSYNEQFF	TGTGCCAGCAGCGACAGGGACAGGAGGAGCTCCTACAATGAGCAGTTCTTC
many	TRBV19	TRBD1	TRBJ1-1	CASSIHRGDTEAFF	TGTGCCAGTAGTATCCACAGGGGTGACACTGAAGCTTTCTTT
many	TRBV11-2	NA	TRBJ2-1	CASSLSGFEQFF	TGTGCCAGCAGCTTATCCGGGTTTGAGCAGTTCTTC
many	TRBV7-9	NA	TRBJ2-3	CASSLARHTADTQYF	TGTGCCAGCAGCTTAGCACGCCATACCGCAGATACGCAGTATTTT
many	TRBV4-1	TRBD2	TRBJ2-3	CASSQGTSGRDLTYTQYF	TGCGCCAGCAGCCAAGGAACTAGCGGGAGGGACCTTACGTATACGCAGTATTTT
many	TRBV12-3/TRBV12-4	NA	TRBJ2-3	CASGGLRGTDTQYF	TGTGCCAGCGGCGGACTGCGGGGCACAGATACGCAGTATTTT
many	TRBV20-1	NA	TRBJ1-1	CSAAGTMNTEAFF	TGCAGTGCTGCAGGAACCATGAACACTGAAGCTTTCTTT